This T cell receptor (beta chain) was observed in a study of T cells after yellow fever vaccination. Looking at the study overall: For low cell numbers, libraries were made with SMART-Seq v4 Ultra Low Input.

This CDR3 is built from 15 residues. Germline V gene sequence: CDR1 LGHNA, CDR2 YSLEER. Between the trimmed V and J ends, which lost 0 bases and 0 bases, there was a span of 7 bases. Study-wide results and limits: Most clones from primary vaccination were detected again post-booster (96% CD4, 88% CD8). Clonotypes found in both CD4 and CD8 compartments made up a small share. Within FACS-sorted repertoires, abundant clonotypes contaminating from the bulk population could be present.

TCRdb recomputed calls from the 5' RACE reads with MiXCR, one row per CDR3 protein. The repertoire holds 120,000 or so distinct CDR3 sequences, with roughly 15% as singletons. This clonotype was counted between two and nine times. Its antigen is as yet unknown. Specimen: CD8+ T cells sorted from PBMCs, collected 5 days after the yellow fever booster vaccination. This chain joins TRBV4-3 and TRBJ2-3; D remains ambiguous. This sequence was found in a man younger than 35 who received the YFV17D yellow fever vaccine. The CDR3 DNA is TGCGCCAGCAGCCAAGATGAAGGTAGCACAGATACGCAGTATTTT. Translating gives CASSQDEGSTDTQYF.